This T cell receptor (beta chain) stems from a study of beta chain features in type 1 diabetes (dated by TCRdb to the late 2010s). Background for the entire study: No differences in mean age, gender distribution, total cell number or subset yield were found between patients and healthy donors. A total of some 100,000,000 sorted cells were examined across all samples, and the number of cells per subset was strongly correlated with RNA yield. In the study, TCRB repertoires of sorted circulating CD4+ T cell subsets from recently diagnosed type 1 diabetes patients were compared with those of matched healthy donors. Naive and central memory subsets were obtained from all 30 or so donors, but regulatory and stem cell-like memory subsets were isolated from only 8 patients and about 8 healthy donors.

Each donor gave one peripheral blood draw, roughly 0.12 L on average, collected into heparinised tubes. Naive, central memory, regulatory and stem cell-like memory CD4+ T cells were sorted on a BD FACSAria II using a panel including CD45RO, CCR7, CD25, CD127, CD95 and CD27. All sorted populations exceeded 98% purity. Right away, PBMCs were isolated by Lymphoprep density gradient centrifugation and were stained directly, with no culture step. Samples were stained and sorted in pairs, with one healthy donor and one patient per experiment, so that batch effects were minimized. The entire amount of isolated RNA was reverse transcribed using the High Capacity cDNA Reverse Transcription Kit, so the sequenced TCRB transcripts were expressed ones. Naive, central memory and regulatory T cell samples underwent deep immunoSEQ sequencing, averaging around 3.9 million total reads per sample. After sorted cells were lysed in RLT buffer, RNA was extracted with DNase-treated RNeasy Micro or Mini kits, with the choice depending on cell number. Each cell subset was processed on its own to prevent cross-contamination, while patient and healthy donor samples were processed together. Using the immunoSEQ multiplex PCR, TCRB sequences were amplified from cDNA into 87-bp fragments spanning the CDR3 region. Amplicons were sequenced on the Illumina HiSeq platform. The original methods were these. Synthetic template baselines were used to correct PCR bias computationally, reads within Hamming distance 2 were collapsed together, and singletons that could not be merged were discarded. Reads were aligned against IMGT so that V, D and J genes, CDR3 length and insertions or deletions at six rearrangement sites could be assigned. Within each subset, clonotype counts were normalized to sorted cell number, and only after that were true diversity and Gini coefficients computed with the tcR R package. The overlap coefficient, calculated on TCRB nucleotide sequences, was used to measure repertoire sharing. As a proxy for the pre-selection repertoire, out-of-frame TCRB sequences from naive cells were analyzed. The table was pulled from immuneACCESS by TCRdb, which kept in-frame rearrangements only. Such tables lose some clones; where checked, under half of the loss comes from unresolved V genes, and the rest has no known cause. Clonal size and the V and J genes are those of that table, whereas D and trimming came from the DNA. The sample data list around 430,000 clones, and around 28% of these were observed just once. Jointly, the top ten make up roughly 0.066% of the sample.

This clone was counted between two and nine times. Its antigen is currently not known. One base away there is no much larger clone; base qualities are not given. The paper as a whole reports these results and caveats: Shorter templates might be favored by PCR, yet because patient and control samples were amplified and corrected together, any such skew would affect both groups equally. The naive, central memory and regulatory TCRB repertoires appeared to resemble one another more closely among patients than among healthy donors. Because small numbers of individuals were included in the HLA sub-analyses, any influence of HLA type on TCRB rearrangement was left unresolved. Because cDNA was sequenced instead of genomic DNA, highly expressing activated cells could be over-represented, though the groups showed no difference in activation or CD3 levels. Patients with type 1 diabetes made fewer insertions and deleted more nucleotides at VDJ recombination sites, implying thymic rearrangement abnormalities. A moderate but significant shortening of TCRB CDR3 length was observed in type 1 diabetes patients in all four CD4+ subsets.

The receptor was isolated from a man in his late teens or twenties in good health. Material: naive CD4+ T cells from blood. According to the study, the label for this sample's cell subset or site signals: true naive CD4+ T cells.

The CDR3: CSVVPGGGEQYF. The nucleotides read TGCAGCGTTGTTCCAGGCGGAGGGGAGCAGTACTTC. The sequence joins TRBV29-1 to TRBJ2-7; matching of 6 bases hints at TRBD2 as the D gene. The CDR3 covers 12 residues, taking in both the cysteine and the phenylalanine. The kept DNA is CDR3 alone, 36 bases in frame from the first base. Relative to germline, V is 4 bases shorter and J is 7 bases shorter, with 14 bases between their ends. Sequences SQVTM (CDR1) and ANQGSEA (CDR2) are obtained from the germline V gene.